The clone carrying this T cell receptor (beta chain) was found many times. What it binds is not known. With 10-nucleotide random UMIs included, cDNA was synthesized by 5'RACE. In TCRdb, the 5' RACE reads were re-called with MiXCR into one record per CDR3 protein. This sample has 90,000 to 150,000 distinct CDR3 sequences, with roughly 3.2% found just once. The data were obtained in a study of neurological immune-mediated disorders. After removal of 6 bases from V and 8 bases from J, the junction contained 10 bases not matched to a gene. The CDR3 runs to 15 residues. Findings and caveats of the study: When the repertoires were grouped phylogenetically, those of 18 of the 34 multiple sclerosis patients came together in a single cluster of related CDR3 sequences, which points to a possible repertoire-level signature.

The sample comprised PBMCs. The TCR originated in a woman in her twenties or thirties with multiple sclerosis. This chain links TRBV12-3 or TRBV12-4 with TRBJ2-1, with 10 bases that match TRBD1. CDR3 protein: CASRPPGQGSHEQFF. The CDR3 nucleotides read TGTGCCAGCAGGCCGCCGGGACAGGGGTCCCATGAGCAGTTCTTC.